Listed below are T cell receptor beta chains from one sample, sequenced in a study of cytomegalovirus exposure and HLA in healthy donors. Repertoires were generated with immunoSEQ multiplex PCR, while TCRdb's copy carries only in-frame clones and drops some. The profile shows some 100,000 clones, approximately 74% of them singletons. Sequenced input: PBMCs. These receptors all stem from a woman in her seventies in good health and CMV-seropositive. Both conserved end residues are part of each CDR3. D genes are given only for firm matches. Size values are once, few and many counts, or a class for expanded clones, and some rows have none.

clone_size j_call cdr3_length v_call d_call cdr3_aa cdr3_nt
NA TRBJ1-5 15 TRBV6-5 NA CASKISRGNNQPQHF TGTGCCAGCAAAATATCACGGGGGAACAATCAGCCCCAGCATTTT
NA TRBJ2-7 15 TRBV6-1 NA CASSEGGQGHYEQYF TGTGCCAGCAGTGAAGGGGGGCAGGGACACTACGAGCAGTACTTC
NA TRBJ1-5 14 TRBV7-2 NA CASSLKGGNQPQHF TGTGCCAGCAGCTTAAAGGGGGGGAATCAGCCCCAGCATTTT
NA TRBJ1-5 13 TRBV2 NA CASSLGGVQPQHF TGTGCCAGCAGTCTAGGAGGGGTCCAGCCCCAGCATTTT
NA TRBJ1-5 14 TRBV15 TRBD1 CATSSDRGGQPQHF TGTGCCACCAGCAGTGACAGGGGAGGCCAGCCCCAGCATTTT
NA TRBJ2-2 11 TRBV29-1 NA CSAAGTGELFF TGCAGCGCCGCGGGCACCGGGGAGCTGTTTTTT
NA TRBJ1-1 13 TRBV5-1 NA CASSLAGRSEAFF TGCGCCAGCAGCTTGGCAGGGCGCTCTGAAGCTTTCTTT
NA TRBJ2-1 14 TRBV2 NA CASTKTGIHNEQFF TGTGCCAGCACCAAAACAGGGATCCACAATGAGCAGTTCTTC
NA TRBJ2-4 14 TRBV5-6 NA CASSPIGQQNIQYF TGTGCCAGCAGCCCTATTGGACAGCAAAACATTCAGTACTTC
few TRBJ2-1 16 TRBV5-1 TRBD1 CASSSTGGGTHNEQFF TGCGCCAGCAGCTCCACAGGGGGCGGAACACACAATGAGCAGTTCTTC
few TRBJ1-2 16 TRBV18 NA CASSPPTGGSARGYTF TGTGCCAGCTCACCACCGACAGGCGGATCAGCGAGAGGCTACACCTTC
once TRBJ2-7 13 TRBV7-3 NA CASSSTPNYEQYF TGTGCCAGCAGCTCAACCCCAAACTACGAGCAGTACTTC
NA TRBJ2-3 12 TRBV5-1 NA CASSLLSDTQYF TGCGCCAGCAGCTTGTTAAGCGATACGCAGTATTTT
NA TRBJ1-1 14 TRBV4-1 NA CASSQRQTNTEAFF TGCGCCAGCAGCCAGCGACAGACGAACACTGAAGCTTTCTTT
NA TRBJ2-3 12 TRBV6-6 NA CASSPDRYTQYF TGTGCCAGCAGCCCCGACAGATATACGCAGTATTTT
NA TRBJ2-7 12 TRBV28 NA CASRKGIYEQYF TGTGCCAGCAGGAAGGGGATCTACGAGCAGTACTTC
NA TRBJ1-2 12 TRBV7-9 NA CASSSQSFGYTF TGTGCCAGCAGCTCCCAGTCTTTCGGCTACACCTTC